This T cell receptor beta chain originates from a study of blood T cell repertoires in COVID-19. Study-level background: COVID-19 samples from acute and convalescent phases originated in the United States, Italy and Spain. Nucleic acid was either cDNA or gDNA, and it came from T cells, B-cell-depleted T cells, or PBMCs.

Per the study methods: For nucleated cells, counts were estimated from reference gene primer amplification. Repertoires were generated with immunoSEQ multiplex PCR, while TCRdb's copy carries only in-frame clones and drops some. V, J and clone size are those of that table, while D and trimming were read from the DNA. The table lists approximately 120,000 clones, about 89% of them singletons. Germline V gives CDR1 LNHDA, CDR2 SQIVND (reference sequence). With 7 bases clipped from V and 2 bases from J, the junction kept 4 bases outside the gene matches. CDR3 length equals 14 residues. Sequenced: peripheral blood. The TCR was taken from a human donor with acute or convalescent COVID-19. The donor label of this sample is uncertain. V and J are TRBV19 and TRBJ2-5, with TRBD2 identical over 10 bases. The CDR3 DNA sequence: TGTGCCAGTAAGGTAGCGGGGGGTCAAGAGACCCAGTACTTC. Its translation: CASKVAGGQETQYF.